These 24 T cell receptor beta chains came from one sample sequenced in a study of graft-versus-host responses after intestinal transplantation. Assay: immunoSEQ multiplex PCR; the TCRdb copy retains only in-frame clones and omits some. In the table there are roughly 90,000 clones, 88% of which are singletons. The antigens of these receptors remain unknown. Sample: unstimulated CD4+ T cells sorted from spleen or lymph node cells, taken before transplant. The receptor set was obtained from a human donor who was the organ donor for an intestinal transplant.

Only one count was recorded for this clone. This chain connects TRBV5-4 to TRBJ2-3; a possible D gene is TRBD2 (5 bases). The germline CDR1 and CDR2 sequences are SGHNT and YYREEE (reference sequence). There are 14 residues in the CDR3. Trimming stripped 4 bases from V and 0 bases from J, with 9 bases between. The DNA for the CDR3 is TGTGCCAGCAGCCCCTCGGGGAGCACAGATACGCAGTATTTT. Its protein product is CASSPSGSTDTQYF.

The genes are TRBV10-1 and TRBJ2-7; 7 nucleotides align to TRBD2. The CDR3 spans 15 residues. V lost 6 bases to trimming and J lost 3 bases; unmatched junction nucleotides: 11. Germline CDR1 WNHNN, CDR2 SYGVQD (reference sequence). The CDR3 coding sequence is TGCGCCAGCAGAGCCTCTAGCGGCCCATACTACGAGCAGTACTTC. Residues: CASRASSGPYYEQYF.

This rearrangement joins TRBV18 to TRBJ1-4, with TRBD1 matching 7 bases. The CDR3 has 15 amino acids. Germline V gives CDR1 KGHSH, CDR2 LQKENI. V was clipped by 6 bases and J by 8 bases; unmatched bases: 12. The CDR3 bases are TGTGCCAGCTCCTCAACGACAGGGCTTGGCGAAAAACTGTTTTTT. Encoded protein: CASSSTTGLGEKLFF.

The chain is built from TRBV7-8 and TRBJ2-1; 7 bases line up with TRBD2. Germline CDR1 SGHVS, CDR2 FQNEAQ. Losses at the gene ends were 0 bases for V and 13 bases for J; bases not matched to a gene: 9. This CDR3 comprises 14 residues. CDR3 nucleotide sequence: TGTGCCAGCAGCTTAGCGATGGGCGGGAGCCGCCAGTTCTTC. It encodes CASSLAMGGSRQFF.

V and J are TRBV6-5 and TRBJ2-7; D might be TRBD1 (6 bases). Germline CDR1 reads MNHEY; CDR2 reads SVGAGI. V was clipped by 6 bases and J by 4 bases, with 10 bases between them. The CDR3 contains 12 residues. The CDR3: CASRRTEYEQYF. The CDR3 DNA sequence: TGTGCCAGCAGAAGGACAGAGTACGAGCAGTACTTC.

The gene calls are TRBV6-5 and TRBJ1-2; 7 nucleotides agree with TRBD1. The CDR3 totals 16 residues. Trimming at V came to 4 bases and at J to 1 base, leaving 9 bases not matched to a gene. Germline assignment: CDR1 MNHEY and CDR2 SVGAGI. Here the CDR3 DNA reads TGTGCCAGCAGTTCTCGTGTGGGGGACAGTAACTATGGCTACACCTTC. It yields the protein CASSSRVGDSNYGYTF.

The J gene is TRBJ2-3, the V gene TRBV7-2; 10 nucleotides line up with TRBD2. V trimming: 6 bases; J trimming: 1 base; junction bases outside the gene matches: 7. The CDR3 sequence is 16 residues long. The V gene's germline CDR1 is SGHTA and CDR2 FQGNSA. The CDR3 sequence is CASRLAGLRGTDTQYF. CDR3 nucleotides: TGTGCCAGCAGACTAGCGGGGCTAAGAGGCACAGATACGCAGTATTTT. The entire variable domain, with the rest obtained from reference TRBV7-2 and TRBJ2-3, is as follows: GAGVSQSPSNKVTEKGKDVELRCDPISGHTALYWYRQSLGQGLEFLIYFQGNSAPDKSGLPSDRFSAERTGGSVSTLTIQRTQQEDSAVYLCASRLAGLRGTDTQYFGPGTRLTVL.

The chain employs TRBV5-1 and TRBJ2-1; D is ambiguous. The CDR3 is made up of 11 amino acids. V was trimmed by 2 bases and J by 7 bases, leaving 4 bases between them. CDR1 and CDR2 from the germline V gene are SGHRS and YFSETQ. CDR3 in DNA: TGCGCCAGCAGCTTTACTAATGAGCAGTTCTTC. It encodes CASSFTNEQFF.

The CDR3, as DNA: TGTGCCAGCAGTGTCGTAGATCAGCCCCAGCATTTT. The encoded protein is CASSVVDQPQHF. This sequence joins TRBV28 and TRBJ1-5; D gene ambiguous. The V and J ends lost 5 bases and 5 bases respectively, with 7 bases between them. Germline CDR1 reads MDHEN; CDR2 reads SYDVKM. The CDR3 loop spans 12 amino acids. Filled out from reference TRBV28 and TRBJ1-5, the complete variable domain reads DVKVTQSSRYLVKRTGEKVFLECVQDMDHENMFWYRQDPGLGLRLIYFSYDVKMKEKGDIPEGYSVSREKKERFSLILESASTNQTSMYLCASSVVDQPQHFGDGTRLSIL.

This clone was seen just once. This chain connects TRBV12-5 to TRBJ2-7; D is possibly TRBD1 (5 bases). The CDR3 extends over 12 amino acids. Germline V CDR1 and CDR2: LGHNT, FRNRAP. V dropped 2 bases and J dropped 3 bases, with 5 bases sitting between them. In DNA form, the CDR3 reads TGTGCTAGTGGTTTGCAGGGCTACGAGCAGTACTTC. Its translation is CASGLQGYEQYF.

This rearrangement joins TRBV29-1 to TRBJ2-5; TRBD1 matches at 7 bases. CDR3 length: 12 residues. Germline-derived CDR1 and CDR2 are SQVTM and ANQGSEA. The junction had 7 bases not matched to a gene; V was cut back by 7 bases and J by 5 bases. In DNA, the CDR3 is TGCAGCGCTTACAGGGGTGCGGAGACCCAGTACTTC. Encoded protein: CSAYRGAETQYF.

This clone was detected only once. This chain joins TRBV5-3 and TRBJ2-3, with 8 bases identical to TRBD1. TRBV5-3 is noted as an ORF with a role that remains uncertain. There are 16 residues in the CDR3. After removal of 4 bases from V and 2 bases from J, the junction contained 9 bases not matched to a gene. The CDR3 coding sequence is TGTGCCAGAAGCGGGTCCGGGACAGGCCACACAGATACGCAGTATTTT. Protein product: CARSGSGTGHTDTQYF.

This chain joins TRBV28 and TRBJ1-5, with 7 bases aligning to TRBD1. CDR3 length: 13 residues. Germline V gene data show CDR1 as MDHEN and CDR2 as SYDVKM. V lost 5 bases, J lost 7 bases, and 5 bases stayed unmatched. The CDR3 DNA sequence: TGTGCCAGCAGTACAGGGGTAGAGCAGCCCCAGCATTTT. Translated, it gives CASSTGVEQPQHF.

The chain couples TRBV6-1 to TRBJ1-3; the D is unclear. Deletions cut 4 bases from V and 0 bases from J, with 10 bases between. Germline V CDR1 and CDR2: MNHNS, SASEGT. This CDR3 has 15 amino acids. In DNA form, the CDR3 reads TGTGCCAGCAGTGTATACGGGTTCTCTGGAAACACCATATATTTT. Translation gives CASSVYGFSGNTIYF.

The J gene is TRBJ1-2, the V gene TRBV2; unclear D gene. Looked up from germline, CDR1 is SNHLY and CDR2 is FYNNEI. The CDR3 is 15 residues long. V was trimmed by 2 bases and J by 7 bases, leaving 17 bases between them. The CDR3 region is CASSESHSLYGGYTF. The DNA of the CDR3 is TGTGCCAGCAGTGAAAGTCACAGCCTATATGGTGGCTACACCTTC.

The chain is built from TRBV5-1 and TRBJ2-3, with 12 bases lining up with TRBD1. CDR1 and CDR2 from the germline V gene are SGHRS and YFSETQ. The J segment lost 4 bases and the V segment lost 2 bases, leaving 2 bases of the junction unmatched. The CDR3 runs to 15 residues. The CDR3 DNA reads TGCGCCAGCAGCTTCGGGGACAGGGGGCCAGATACGCAGTATTTT. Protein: CASSFGDRGPDTQYF.

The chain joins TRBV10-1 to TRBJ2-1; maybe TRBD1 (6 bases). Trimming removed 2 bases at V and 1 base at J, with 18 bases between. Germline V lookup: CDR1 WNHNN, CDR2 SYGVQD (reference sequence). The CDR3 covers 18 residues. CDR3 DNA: TGCGCCAGCAGTGAGAGGGACAACTGCTGGGGGTCCTACAATGAGCAGTTCTTC. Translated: CASSERDNCWGSYNEQFF.

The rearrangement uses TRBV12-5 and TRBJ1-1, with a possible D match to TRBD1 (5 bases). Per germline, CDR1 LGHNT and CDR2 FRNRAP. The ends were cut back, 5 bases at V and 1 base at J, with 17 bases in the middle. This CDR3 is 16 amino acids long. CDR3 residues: CASGPFLQERNTEAFF. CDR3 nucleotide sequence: TGTGCTAGTGGTCCCTTTCTACAGGAGAGGAACACTGAAGCTTTCTTT.

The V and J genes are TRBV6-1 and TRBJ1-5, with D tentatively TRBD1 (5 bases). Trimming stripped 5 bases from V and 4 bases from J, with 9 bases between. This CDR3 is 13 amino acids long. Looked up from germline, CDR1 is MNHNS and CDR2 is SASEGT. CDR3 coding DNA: TGTGCCAGCAGTATGACAGATAATCAGCCCCAGCATTTT. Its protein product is CASSMTDNQPQHF.

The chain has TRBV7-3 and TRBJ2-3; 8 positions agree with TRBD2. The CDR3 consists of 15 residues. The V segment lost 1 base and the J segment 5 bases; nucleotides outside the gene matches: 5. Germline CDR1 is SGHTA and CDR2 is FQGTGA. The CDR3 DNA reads TGTGCCAGCAGCTTAATTGCGGGGGGCCGAGATACGCAGTATTTT. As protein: CASSLIAGGRDTQYF.

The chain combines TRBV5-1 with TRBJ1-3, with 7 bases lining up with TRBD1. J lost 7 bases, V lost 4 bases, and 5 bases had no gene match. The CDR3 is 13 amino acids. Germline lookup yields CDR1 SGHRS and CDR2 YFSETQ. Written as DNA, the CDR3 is TGCGCCAGCAGCCGTCACAGGGGTAACACCATATATTTT. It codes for CASSRHRGNTIYF.

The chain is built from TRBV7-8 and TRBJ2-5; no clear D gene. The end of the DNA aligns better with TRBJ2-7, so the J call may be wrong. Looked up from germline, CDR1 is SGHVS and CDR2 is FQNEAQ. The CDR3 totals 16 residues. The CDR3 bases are TGTGCCAGCAGCCCCCGGCTAGTTCCCACTCCCTACGAGCAGTACTTC. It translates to CASSPRLVPTPYEQYF.

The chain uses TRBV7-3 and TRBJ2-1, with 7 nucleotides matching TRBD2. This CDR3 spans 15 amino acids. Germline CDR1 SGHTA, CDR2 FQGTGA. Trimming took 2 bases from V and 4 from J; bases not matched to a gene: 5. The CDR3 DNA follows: TGTGCCAGCAGCTTACTCCTAGCGGAGTACAATGAGCAGTTCTTC. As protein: CASSLLLAEYNEQFF.

The CDR3 sequence is CASSRGRGETQYF. CDR3 DNA: TGTGCCAGCAGCCGGGGGAGGGGGGAGACCCAGTACTTC. This rearrangement joins TRBV27 to TRBJ2-5, with D possibly TRBD2 on 7 matching bases. Germline V CDR1 and CDR2: MNHEY, SMNVEV (reference sequence). V lost 6 bases and J lost 5, with 13 bases in between. The CDR3 loop spans 13 amino acids.